This T cell receptor (beta chain) came from a study of tumor-infiltrating lymphocytes in localized non-small cell lung cancer. Whole-study findings and limits: T-cell fraction did not differ between immunotypes IM1 and IM2. TCRbeta sequencing showed higher T cell infiltration in tumors than uninvolved lung. Technical variation could not be separated from intratumor heterogeneity here.

Germline V gene lookup returns CDR1 MDHEN and CDR2 SYDVKM. CDR3 length: 15 residues. V lost 4 bases to trimming and J lost 4 bases, with 16 bases between them. Profiled with immunoSEQ multiplex PCR; TCRdb holds only in-frame clones, not every one. In the table there are several thousand clones, about 65% of which are singletons. This clone has a single count. Its antigen remains unidentified. This receptor was taken from a human donor with non-small cell lung cancer. Sequencing was performed on uninvolved lung tissue not adjacent to the tumor. The chain is built from TRBV28 and TRBJ1-2, with a possible D match to TRBD1 (5 bases). CDR3 sequence (DNA): TGTGCCAGCAGTTATCCCGCCGGGGGATTCTATGGCTACACCTTC. As protein: CASSYPAGGFYGYTF.